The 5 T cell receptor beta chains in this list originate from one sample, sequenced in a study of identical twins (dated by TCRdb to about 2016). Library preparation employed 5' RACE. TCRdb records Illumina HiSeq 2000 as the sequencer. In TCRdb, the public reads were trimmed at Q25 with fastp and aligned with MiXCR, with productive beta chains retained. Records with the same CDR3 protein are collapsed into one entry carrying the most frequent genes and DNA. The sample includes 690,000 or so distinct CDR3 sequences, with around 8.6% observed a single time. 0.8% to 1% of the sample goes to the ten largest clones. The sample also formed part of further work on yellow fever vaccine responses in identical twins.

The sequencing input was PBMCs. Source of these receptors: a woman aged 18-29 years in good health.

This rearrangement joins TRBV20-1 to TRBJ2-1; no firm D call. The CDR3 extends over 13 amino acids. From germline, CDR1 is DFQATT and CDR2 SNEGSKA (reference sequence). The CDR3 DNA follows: TGCAGGCCTTGGGTTGAAGGTGGCAATGAGCAGTTCTTC. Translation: CRPWVEGGNEQFF.

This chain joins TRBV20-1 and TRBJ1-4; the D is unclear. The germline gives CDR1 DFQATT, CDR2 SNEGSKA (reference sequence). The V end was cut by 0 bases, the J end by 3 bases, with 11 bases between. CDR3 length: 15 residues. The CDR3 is CSAREGSGANEKLFF. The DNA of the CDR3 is TGCAGTGCTAGAGAAGGGAGCGGAGCTAATGAAAAACTGTTTTTT.

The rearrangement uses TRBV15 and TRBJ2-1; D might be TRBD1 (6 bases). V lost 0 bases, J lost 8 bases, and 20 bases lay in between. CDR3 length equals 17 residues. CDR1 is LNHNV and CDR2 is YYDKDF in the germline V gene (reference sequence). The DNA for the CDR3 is TGTGCCACCAGCAGAGAGCTCAAGTCAGGGGTGGCAGATGAGCAGTTCTTC. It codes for CATSRELKSGVADEQFF.

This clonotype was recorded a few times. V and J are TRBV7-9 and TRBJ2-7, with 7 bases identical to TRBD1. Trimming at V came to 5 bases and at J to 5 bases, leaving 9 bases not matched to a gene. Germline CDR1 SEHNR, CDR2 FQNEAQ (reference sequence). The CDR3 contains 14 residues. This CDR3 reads CASSSRDSPHEQYF. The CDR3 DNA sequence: TGTGCCAGCAGCAGCCGGGACAGTCCCCACGAGCAGTACTTC.

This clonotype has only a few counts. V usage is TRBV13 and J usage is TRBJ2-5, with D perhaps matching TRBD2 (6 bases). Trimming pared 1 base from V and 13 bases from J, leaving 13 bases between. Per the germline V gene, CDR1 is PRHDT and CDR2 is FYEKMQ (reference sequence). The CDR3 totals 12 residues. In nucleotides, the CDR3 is TGTGCCAGCAGCTTAGAACGGAGGGGTCCGTACTTC. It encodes CASSLERRGPYF.